This T cell receptor (beta chain) was captured by sequencing in a study of blood T cells in healthy people across ages. V lost 5 bases, J lost 11 bases, and 21 bases lay in between. Germline V gene data show CDR1 as SGHTA and CDR2 as FQGNSA. This CDR3 spans 14 amino acids. Primers used in a second PCR of roughly 7 to 12 cycles were a sample-barcoded 5' primer and a J-beta primer mix. Individual samples furnished no less than 2.5 million CDR3-containing paired-end reads apiece. In TCRdb, the 5' RACE reads were re-called with MiXCR into one record per CDR3 protein. The sample lists around 1,500,000 distinct CDR3 sequences, roughly 40% seen once, with under 8% in the top ten. This clonotype occurred a few times. Its specificity is not known. A much larger clone lies one base from this, so it may be a read error. Points from the study as a whole: One million T cells yielded diversity estimates that were considered underestimates.

The sequenced material came from blood. The J gene is TRBJ2-5, the V gene TRBV7-2; D gene ambiguous. The TCR originated in a woman aged 18-29 years in good health. The CDR3, as DNA: TGTGCCAGCAGCCCCCCGTCGGTGGGGAATGAGCAGTACTTC. Residues: CASSPPSVGNEQYF.